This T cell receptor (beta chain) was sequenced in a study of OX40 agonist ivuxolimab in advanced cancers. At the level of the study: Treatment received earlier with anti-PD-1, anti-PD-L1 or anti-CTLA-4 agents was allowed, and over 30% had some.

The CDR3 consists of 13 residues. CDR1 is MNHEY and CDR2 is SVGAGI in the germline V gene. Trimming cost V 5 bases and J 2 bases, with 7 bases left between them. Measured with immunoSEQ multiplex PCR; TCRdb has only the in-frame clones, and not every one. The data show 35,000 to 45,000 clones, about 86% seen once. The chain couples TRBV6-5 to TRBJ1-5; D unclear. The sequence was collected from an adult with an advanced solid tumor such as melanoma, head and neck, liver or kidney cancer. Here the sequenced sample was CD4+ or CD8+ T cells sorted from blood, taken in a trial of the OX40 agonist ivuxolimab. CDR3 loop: CASSSNRNQPQHF. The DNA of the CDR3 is TGTGCCAGCAGTAGTAATCGCAATCAGCCCCAGCATTTT.